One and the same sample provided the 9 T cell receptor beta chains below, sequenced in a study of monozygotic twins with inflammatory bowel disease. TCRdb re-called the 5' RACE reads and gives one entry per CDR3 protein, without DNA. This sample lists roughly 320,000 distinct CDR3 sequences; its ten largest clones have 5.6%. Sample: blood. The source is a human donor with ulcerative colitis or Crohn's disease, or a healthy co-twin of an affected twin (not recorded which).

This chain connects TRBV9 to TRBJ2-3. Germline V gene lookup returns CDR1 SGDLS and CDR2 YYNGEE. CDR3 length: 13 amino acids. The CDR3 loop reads CASSVAGWDTQYF.

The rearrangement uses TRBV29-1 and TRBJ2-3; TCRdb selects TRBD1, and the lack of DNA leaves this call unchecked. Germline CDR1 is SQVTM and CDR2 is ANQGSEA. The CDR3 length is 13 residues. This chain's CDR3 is CSVGTGGRDTQYF.

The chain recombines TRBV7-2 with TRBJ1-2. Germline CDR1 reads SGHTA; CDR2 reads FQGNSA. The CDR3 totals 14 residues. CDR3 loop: CASSLPTDFYGYTF.

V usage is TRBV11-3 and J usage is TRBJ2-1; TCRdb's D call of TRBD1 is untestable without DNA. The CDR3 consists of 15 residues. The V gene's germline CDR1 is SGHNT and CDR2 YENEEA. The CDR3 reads CASSTGQYSDNEQFF.

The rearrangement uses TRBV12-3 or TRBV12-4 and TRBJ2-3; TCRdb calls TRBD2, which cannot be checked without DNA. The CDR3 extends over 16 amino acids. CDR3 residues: CASRRTSGSGTDTQYF.

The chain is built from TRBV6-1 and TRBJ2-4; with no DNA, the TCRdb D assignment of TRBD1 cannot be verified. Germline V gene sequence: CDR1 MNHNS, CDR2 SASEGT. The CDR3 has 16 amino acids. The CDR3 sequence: CASSQARVGTKNIQYF.

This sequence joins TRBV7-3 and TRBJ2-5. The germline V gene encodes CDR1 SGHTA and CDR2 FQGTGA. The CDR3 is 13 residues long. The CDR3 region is CASSFSSFETQYF.

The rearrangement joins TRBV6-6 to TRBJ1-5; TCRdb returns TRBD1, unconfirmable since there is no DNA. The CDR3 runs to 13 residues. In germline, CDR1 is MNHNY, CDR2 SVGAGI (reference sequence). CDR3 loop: CASSRDTLGPQHF.

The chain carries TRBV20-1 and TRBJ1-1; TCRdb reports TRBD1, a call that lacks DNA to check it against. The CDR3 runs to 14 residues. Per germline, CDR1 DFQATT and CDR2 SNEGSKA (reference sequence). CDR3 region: CSASEPRVNTEAFF.